This is a list of T cell receptor beta chains from one sample in a study of T cell changes during pregnancy in multiple sclerosis. Sequenced by immunoSEQ multiplex PCR; TCRdb stores in-frame clones only, minus some. Of roughly 84,000 clones in the sample, about 94% are singletons; the top ten hold around 1.4%. The starting material was peripheral blood, obtained in the third trimester of pregnancy. The receptors were sampled from a female donor in good health, enrolled as a control in a pregnancy study. Both conserved end residues are part of each CDR3. The order of the fields is clone size, J gene, D gene, V gene, CDR3 protein, CDR3 DNA. D genes are given only for firm matches. Clone size is not always given. Where it is, it says once, few, many or a class for expanded clones.

clone size: few; J gene: TRBJ1-1; D gene: .; V gene: TRBV29-1; CDR3 protein: CSVDRVEAFF; CDR3 DNA: TGCAGCGTTGACCGCGTTGAAGCTTTCTTT
clone size: .; J gene: TRBJ1-3; D gene: .; V gene: TRBV6-1; CDR3 protein: CASSETEGISSGNTIYF; CDR3 DNA: TGTGCCAGCAGTGAAACCGAGGGTATCAGCTCTGGAAACACCATATATTTT
clone size: .; J gene: TRBJ2-1; D gene: TRBD2; V gene: TRBV10-3; CDR3 protein: CAIARTSGGNEQFF; CDR3 DNA: TGTGCCATCGCTAGGACTAGCGGAGGGAATGAGCAGTTCTTC
clone size: .; J gene: TRBJ2-3; D gene: .; V gene: TRBV20-1; CDR3 protein: CSVSSDTQYF; CDR3 DNA: TGCAGTGTCTCTTCTGATACGCAGTATTTT
clone size: .; J gene: TRBJ1-4; D gene: .; V gene: TRBV30; CDR3 protein: CAWSFTGLRREKLFF; CDR3 DNA: TGTGCCTGGAGTTTCACGGGACTCCGGCGGGAAAAACTGTTTTTT
clone size: .; J gene: TRBJ1-1; D gene: TRBD1; V gene: TRBV5-1; CDR3 protein: CASSPTQGLNTEAFF; CDR3 DNA: TGCGCCAGCAGCCCCACACAGGGGTTGAACACTGAAGCTTTCTTT
clone size: .; J gene: TRBJ2-7; D gene: TRBD1; V gene: TRBV28; CDR3 protein: CASSLDRDSSYEQYF; CDR3 DNA: TGTGCCAGCAGTCTCGACCGGGACAGCTCCTACGAGCAGTACTTC
clone size: .; J gene: TRBJ2-1; D gene: .; V gene: TRBV13; CDR3 protein: CASSPSANNEQFF; CDR3 DNA: TGTGCCAGCAGCCCCAGCGCGAACAATGAGCAGTTCTTC
clone size: .; J gene: TRBJ1-1; D gene: .; V gene: TRBV6-5; CDR3 protein: CASGAPNTEAFF; CDR3 DNA: TGTGCCAGCGGGGCACCGAACACTGAAGCTTTCTTT
clone size: few; J gene: TRBJ2-3; D gene: .; V gene: TRBV5-1; CDR3 protein: CASSSTPGVSDTQYF; CDR3 DNA: TGCGCCAGCAGCTCTACCCCAGGTGTTTCAGATACGCAGTATTTT
clone size: .; J gene: TRBJ2-1; D gene: TRBD2; V gene: TRBV9; CDR3 protein: CASSVVTGGYNEQFF; CDR3 DNA: TGTGCCAGCAGCGTAGTCACGGGAGGGTACAATGAGCAGTTCTTC
clone size: .; J gene: TRBJ2-1; D gene: .; V gene: TRBV19; CDR3 protein: CASSIFSRDEQFF; CDR3 DNA: TGTGCCAGTAGTATCTTTAGTCGGGATGAGCAGTTCTTC
clone size: .; J gene: TRBJ1-5; D gene: .; V gene: TRBV28; CDR3 protein: CASSPGATGPQPQHF; CDR3 DNA: TGTGCCAGCAGCCCAGGGGCAACAGGGCCTCAGCCCCAGCATTTT
clone size: .; J gene: TRBJ2-7; D gene: .; V gene: TRBV6-6; CDR3 protein: CASSYYGTYEQYF; CDR3 DNA: TGTGCCAGCAGTTACTACGGTACCTACGAGCAGTACTTC
clone size: .; J gene: TRBJ1-1; D gene: .; V gene: TRBV2; CDR3 protein: CASSAAANTEAFF; CDR3 DNA: TGTGCCAGCAGTGCCGCGGCGAACACTGAAGCTTTCTTT
clone size: .; J gene: TRBJ2-7; D gene: .; V gene: TRBV6-1; CDR3 protein: CASSEYGGYEQYF; CDR3 DNA: TGTGCCAGCAGTGAATACGGGGGCTACGAGCAGTACTTC
clone size: .; J gene: TRBJ2-3; D gene: TRBD1; V gene: TRBV5-4; CDR3 protein: CASSFPSQGDTQYF; CDR3 DNA: TGTGCCAGCAGCTTCCCCTCACAGGGGGATACGCAGTATTTT
clone size: .; J gene: TRBJ2-1; D gene: TRBD2; V gene: TRBV5-1; CDR3 protein: CASSSGTSGYNEQFF; CDR3 DNA: TGCGCCAGCAGCTCCGGGACTAGCGGGTACAATGAGCAGTTCTTC
clone size: .; J gene: TRBJ1-5; D gene: .; V gene: TRBV29-1; CDR3 protein: CSVRQGNQPQHF; CDR3 DNA: TGCAGCGTTAGACAGGGCAATCAGCCCCAGCATTTT
clone size: .; J gene: TRBJ2-2; D gene: .; V gene: TRBV28; CDR3 protein: CASSNTLPRGTGELFF; CDR3 DNA: TGTGCCAGCAGTAATACCCTCCCCCGGGGGACCGGGGAGCTGTTTTTT
clone size: .; J gene: TRBJ2-7; D gene: .; V gene: TRBV27; CDR3 protein: CASSAGLSYEQYF; CDR3 DNA: TGTGCCAGCAGTGCGGGGCTGAGCTACGAGCAGTACTTC
clone size: .; J gene: TRBJ1-1; D gene: TRBD1; V gene: TRBV5-4; CDR3 protein: CASSPNRGNTEAFF; CDR3 DNA: TGTGCCAGCAGCCCAAACAGGGGCAACACTGAAGCTTTCTTT
clone size: few; J gene: TRBJ1-1; D gene: .; V gene: TRBV18; CDR3 protein: CASSLGLEAFF; CDR3 DNA: TGTGCCAGCTCACTGGGGCTTGAAGCTTTCTTT
clone size: .; J gene: TRBJ1-2; D gene: .; V gene: TRBV6-1; CDR3 protein: CASSEAQGLYGYTF; CDR3 DNA: TGTGCCAGCAGTGAAGCCCAGGGACTCTATGGCTACACCTTC
clone size: .; J gene: TRBJ1-1; D gene: TRBD1; V gene: TRBV7-9; CDR3 protein: CASSSPDRAGTEAFF; CDR3 DNA: TGTGCCAGCAGCTCACCGGACAGGGCGGGCACTGAAGCTTTCTTT
clone size: .; J gene: TRBJ2-7; D gene: .; V gene: TRBV6-5; CDR3 protein: CASSYDGTYEQYF; CDR3 DNA: TGTGCCAGCAGTTACGATGGCACCTACGAGCAGTACTTC
clone size: .; J gene: TRBJ2-1; D gene: TRBD2; V gene: TRBV19; CDR3 protein: CASTIAGGPLYEQFF; CDR3 DNA: TGTGCCAGCACTATAGCGGGAGGGCCTCTTTATGAGCAGTTCTTC
clone size: .; J gene: TRBJ1-1; D gene: .; V gene: TRBV6-1; CDR3 protein: CASSERAGRIYTEAFF; CDR3 DNA: TGTGCCAGCAGTGAACGAGCGGGCAGGATCTACACTGAAGCTTTCTTT
clone size: .; J gene: TRBJ2-1; D gene: TRBD2; V gene: TRBV4-1; CDR3 protein: CASSQEETSVYNEQFF; CDR3 DNA: TGCGCCAGCAGCCAAGAAGAGACTAGCGTTTACAATGAGCAGTTCTTC
clone size: .; J gene: TRBJ2-1; D gene: .; V gene: TRBV30; CDR3 protein: CASHVPILYNEQFF; CDR3 DNA: TGTGCCTCCCACGTCCCTATCCTCTACAATGAGCAGTTCTTC
clone size: .; J gene: TRBJ2-7; D gene: TRBD1; V gene: TRBV7-2; CDR3 protein: CASSSHGQGSAQYF; CDR3 DNA: TGTGCCAGCAGCTCGCATGGACAGGGATCTGCGCAGTACTTC
clone size: .; J gene: TRBJ2-1; D gene: TRBD2; V gene: TRBV5-6; CDR3 protein: CASSSTFSGRGYNEQFF; CDR3 DNA: TGTGCCAGCAGCTCAACTTTTAGCGGGAGAGGGTACAATGAGCAGTTCTTC
clone size: .; J gene: TRBJ1-2; D gene: TRBD1; V gene: TRBV5-6; CDR3 protein: CASSPQTGWAFGYTF; CDR3 DNA: TGTGCCAGCAGCCCTCAGACAGGGTGGGCCTTCGGCTACACCTTC
clone size: .; J gene: TRBJ1-4; D gene: .; V gene: TRBV5-1; CDR3 protein: CASSLVGGTNEKLFF; CDR3 DNA: TGCGCCAGCAGCTTGGTCGGGGGAACTAATGAAAAACTGTTTTTT
clone size: .; J gene: TRBJ2-2; D gene: .; V gene: TRBV5-4; CDR3 protein: CASSSLANTGELFF; CDR3 DNA: TGTGCCAGCAGCAGCTTAGCGAACACCGGGGAGCTGTTTTTT
clone size: .; J gene: TRBJ2-1; D gene: TRBD1; V gene: TRBV7-2; CDR3 protein: CASSFERTGALNEQFF; CDR3 DNA: TGTGCCAGCAGCTTTGAGAGAACAGGGGCCTTAAATGAGCAGTTCTTC
clone size: .; J gene: TRBJ2-1; D gene: .; V gene: TRBV19; CDR3 protein: CASTSLAGARNEQFF; CDR3 DNA: TGTGCCAGTACCTCCCTGGCGGGGGCGAGAAATGAGCAGTTCTTC
clone size: once; J gene: TRBJ2-2; D gene: .; V gene: TRBV19; CDR3 protein: CASSMRGGAVAGELFF; CDR3 DNA: TGTGCCAGTAGTATGAGGGGAGGAGCGGTGGCCGGGGAGCTGTTTTTT
clone size: .; J gene: TRBJ2-1; D gene: TRBD2; V gene: TRBV6-5; CDR3 protein: CASSRGRAGLFF; CDR3 DNA: TGTGCCAGCAGCCGAGGGAGGGCCGGATTGTTCTTC
clone size: .; J gene: TRBJ2-3; D gene: .; V gene: TRBV29-1; CDR3 protein: CSVKSNPPTDTQYF; CDR3 DNA: TGCAGCGTTAAGAGCAACCCACCTACGGATACGCAGTATTTT
clone size: .; J gene: TRBJ2-5; D gene: .; V gene: TRBV4-1; CDR3 protein: CASSRPGTQYF; CDR3 DNA: TGCGCCAGCAGCCGCCCCGGGACCCAGTACTTC
clone size: .; J gene: TRBJ2-7; D gene: TRBD2; V gene: TRBV10-3; CDR3 protein: CAISESGGRAGREYEQYF; CDR3 DNA: TGTGCCATCAGTGAGTCTGGGGGTCGTGCAGGGAGGGAGTACGAGCAGTACTTC
clone size: .; J gene: TRBJ2-2; D gene: .; V gene: TRBV6-1; CDR3 protein: CASIITGSTGELFF; CDR3 DNA: TGTGCCAGCATTATTACAGGGAGCACCGGGGAGCTGTTTTTT
clone size: .; J gene: TRBJ2-2; D gene: .; V gene: TRBV28; CDR3 protein: CASQTQRTMNTGELFF; CDR3 DNA: TGTGCCAGCCAAACACAGAGGACAATGAACACCGGGGAGCTGTTTTTT